These 4 T cell receptor beta chains were sequenced from one sample in a study of cytomegalovirus exposure and HLA in healthy donors. 13 Jbeta primers and 60 Vbeta primers were used for the PCR. Sequenced by immunoSEQ multiplex PCR; TCRdb stores in-frame clones only, minus some. The sample carries roughly 100,000 clones, approximately 82% recorded once. Sequencing input: PBMCs. The source of these receptors is a female donor in good health and CMV-seropositive.

This chain joins TRBV7-2 and TRBJ2-7, with D perhaps TRBD1 (5 bases). Germline CDR1 SGHTA, CDR2 FQGNSA. Trimming cost V 5 bases and J 5 bases, with 19 bases left between them. This CDR3 is built from 15 residues. CDR3 in DNA: TGTGCCAGCAGCCCCGAATGGCTAAGGGGCGACGAGCAGTACTTC. It specifies CASSPEWLRGDEQYF. The full variable domain, in which reference TRBV7-2 and TRBJ2-7 provide the parts outside the CDR3, is GAGVSQSPSNKVTEKGKDVELRCDPISGHTALYWYRQSLGQGLEFLIYFQGNSAPDKSGLPSDRFSAERTGGSVSTLTIQRTQQEDSAVYLCASSPEWLRGDEQYFGPGTRLTVT.

This clone occurred once. This rearrangement joins TRBV2 to TRBJ2-2; D is unclear. The CDR3 loop spans 12 amino acids. Germline V lookup: CDR1 SNHLY, CDR2 FYNNEI. V was trimmed by 5 bases and J by 5 bases, leaving 6 bases between them. This CDR3 reads CASSTNTGELFF. The CDR3 DNA reads as TGTGCCAGCAGTACTAATACCGGGGAGCTGTTTTTT.

CDR3 residues: CSVATGGAANEQFF. CDR3 coding DNA: TGCAGCGTAGCGACAGGGGGCGCCGCGAATGAGCAGTTCTTC. The genes are TRBV29-1 and TRBJ2-1, with 10 bases matching TRBD1. J gave up 7 bases and V 6 bases, and 9 bases lay outside the gene matches. The CDR3 runs 14 residues. Per germline, CDR1 SQVTM and CDR2 ANQGSEA.

There are a few counts of this clone. The V call is TRBV5-6, the J call TRBJ1-5, with 9 bases lining up with TRBD1. The CDR3 is 15 amino acids. Per germline, CDR1 SGHDT and CDR2 YYEEEE. The junction had 0 bases not matched to a gene; V was cut back by 0 bases and J by 2 bases. The CDR3 bases are TGTGCCAGCAGCTTGGGACAGGGGGGCAATCAGCCCCAGCATTTT. Amino acids: CASSLGQGGNQPQHF.